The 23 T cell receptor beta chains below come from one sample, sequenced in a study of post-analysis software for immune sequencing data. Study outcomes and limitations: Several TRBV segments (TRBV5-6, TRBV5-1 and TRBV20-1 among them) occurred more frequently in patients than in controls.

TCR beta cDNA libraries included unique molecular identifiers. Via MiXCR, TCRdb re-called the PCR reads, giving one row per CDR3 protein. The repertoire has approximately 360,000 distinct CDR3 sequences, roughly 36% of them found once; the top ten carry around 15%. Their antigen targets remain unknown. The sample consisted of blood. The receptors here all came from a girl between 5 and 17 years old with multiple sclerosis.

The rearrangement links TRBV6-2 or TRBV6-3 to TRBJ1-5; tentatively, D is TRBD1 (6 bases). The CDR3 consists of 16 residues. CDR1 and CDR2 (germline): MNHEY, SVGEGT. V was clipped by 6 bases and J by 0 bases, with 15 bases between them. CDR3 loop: CASSGRTDYSNQPQHF. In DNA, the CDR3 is TGTGCCAGCAGCGGACGGACAGATTATAGCAATCAGCCCCAGCATTTT.

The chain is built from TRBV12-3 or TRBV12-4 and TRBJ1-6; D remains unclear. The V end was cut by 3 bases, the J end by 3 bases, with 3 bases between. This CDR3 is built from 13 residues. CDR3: CASSFGYNSPLHF. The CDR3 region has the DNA TGTGCCAGCAGTTTCGGCTATAATTCACCCCTCCACTTT.

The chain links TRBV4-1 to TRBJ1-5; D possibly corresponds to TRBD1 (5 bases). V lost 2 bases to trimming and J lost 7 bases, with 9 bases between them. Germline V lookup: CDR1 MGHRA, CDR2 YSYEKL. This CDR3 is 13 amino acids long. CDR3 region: CASSQSGEQPQHF. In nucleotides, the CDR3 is TGCGCCAGCAGCCAATCGGGGGAACAGCCCCAGCATTTT.

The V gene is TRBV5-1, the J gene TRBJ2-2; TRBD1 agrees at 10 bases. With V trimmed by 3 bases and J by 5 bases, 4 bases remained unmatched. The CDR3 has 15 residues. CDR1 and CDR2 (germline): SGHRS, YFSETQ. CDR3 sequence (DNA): TGCGCCAGCAGCTGGGGGACAGGGGTGACCGGGGAGCTGTTTTTT. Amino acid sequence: CASSWGTGVTGELFF.

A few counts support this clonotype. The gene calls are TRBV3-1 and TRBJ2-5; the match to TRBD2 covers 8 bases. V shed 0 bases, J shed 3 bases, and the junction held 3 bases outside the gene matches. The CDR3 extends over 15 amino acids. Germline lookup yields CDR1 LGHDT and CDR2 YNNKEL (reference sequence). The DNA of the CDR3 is TGTGCCAGCAGCCAAGATCGAGCGGGAGAAGAGACCCAGTACTTC. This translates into CASSQDRAGEETQYF.

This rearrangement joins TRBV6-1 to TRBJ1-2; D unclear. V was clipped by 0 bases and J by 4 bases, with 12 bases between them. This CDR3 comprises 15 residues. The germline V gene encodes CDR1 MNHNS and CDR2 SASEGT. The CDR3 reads CASSEALWEGYGYTF. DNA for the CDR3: TGTGCCAGCAGTGAAGCCCTCTGGGAGGGCTATGGCTACACCTTC.

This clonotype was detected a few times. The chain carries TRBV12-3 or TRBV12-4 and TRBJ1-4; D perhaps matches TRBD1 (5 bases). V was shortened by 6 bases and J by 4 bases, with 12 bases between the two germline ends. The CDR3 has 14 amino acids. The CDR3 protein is CASSRQRYNEKLFF. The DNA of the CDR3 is TGTGCCAGCAGCCGACAGAGATATAATGAAAAACTGTTTTTT.

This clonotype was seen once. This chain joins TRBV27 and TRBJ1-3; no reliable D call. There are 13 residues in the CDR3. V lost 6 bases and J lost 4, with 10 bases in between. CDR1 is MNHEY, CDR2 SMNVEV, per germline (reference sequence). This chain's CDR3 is CASRLTGGNTIYF. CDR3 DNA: TGTGCCAGCAGACTCACGGGAGGAAACACCATATATTTT.

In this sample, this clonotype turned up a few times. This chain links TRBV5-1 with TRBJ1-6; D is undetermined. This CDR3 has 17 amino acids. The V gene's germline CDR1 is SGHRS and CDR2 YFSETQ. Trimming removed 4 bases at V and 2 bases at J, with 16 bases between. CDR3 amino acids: CASSHRSFGPYNSPLHF. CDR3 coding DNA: TGCGCCAGCAGCCATCGATCCTTTGGGCCCTATAATTCACCCCTCCACTTT.

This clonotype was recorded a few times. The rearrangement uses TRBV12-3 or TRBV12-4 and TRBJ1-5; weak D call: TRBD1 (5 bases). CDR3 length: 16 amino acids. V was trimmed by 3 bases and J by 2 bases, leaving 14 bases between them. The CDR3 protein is CASSFGTGLGNQPQHF. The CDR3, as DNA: TGTGCCAGCAGTTTTGGGACGGGTTTGGGCAATCAGCCCCAGCATTTT.

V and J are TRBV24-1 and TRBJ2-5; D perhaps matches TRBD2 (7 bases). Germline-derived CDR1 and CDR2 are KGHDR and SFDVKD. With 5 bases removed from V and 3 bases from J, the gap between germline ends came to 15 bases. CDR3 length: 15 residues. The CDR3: CATSGPRGGKETQYF. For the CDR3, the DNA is TGTGCCACCAGTGGCCCTAGGGGGGGAAAAGAGACCCAGTACTTC.

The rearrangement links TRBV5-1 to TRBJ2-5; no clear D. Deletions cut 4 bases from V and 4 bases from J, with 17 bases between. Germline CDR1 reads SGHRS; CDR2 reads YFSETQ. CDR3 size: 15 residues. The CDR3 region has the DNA TGCGCCAGCAGCCAAGGCCAATCATTCGGAGAGACCCAGTACTTC. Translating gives CASSQGQSFGETQYF.

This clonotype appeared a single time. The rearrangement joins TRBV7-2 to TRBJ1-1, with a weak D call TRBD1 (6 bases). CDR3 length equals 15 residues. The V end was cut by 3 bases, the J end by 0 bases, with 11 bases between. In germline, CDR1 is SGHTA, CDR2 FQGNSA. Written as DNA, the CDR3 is TGTGCCAGCAGCTTCACCACAGGGATGAACACTGAAGCTTTCTTT. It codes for CASSFTTGMNTEAFF.

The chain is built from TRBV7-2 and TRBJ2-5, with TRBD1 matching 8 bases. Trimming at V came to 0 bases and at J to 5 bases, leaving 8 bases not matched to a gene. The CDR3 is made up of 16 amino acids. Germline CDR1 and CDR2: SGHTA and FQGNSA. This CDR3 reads CASSLAGQVIAETQYF. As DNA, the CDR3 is TGTGCCAGCAGCTTAGCGGGACAGGTGATCGCGGAGACCCAGTACTTC.

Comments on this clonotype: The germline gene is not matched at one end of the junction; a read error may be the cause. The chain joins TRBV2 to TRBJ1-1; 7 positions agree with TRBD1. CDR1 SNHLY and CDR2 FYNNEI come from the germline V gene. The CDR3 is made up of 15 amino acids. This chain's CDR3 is CASREGDREGTEAFF. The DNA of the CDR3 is TGTGCCAGCAGGGAAGGCGACAGGGAAGGAACTGAAGCTTTCTTT.

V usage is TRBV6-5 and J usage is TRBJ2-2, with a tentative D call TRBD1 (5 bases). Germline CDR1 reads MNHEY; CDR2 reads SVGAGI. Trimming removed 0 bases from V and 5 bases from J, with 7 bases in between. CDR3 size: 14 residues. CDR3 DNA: TGTGCCAGCAGTTACTCACCAGGGACCGGGGAGCTGTTTTTT. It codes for CASSYSPGTGELFF.

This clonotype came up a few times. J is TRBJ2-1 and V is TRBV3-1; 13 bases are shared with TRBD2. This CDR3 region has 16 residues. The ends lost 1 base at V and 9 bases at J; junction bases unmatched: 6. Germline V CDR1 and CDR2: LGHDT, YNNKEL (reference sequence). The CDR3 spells CASSQGGLAGFSEQFF. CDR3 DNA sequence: TGTGCCAGCAGCCAAGGGGGACTAGCGGGGTTCAGTGAGCAGTTCTTC.

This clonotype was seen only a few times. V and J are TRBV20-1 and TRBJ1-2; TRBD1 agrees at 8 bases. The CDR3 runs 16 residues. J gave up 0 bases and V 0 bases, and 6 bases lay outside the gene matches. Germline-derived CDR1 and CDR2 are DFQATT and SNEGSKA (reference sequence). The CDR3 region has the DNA TGCAGTGCTAGAGATCCCGGACAGGGAGCTAACTATGGCTACACCTTC. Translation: CSARDPGQGANYGYTF.

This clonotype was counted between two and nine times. DNA of the CDR3: TGTGCCAGCAGTTTAGCCTGGTCCTACGAGCAGTACTTC. Translation gives CASSLAWSYEQYF. The genes are TRBV27 and TRBJ2-7; D is unresolved. Germline V gives CDR1 MNHEY, CDR2 SMNVEV (reference sequence). The CDR3 contains 13 residues. Between the trimmed V and J ends, which lost 2 bases and 1 base, there was a span of 6 bases.

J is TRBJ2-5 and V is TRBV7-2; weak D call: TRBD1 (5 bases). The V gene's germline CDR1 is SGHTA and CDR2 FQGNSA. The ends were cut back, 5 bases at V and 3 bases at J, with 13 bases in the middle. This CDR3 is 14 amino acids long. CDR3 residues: CASSPLSREETQYF. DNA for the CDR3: TGTGCCAGCAGCCCGTTGAGCAGGGAAGAGACCCAGTACTTC.

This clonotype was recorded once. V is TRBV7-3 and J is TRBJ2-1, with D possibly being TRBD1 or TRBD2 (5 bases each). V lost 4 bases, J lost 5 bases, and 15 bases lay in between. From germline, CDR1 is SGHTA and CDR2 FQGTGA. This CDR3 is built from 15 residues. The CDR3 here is CASSSPGTVNNEQFF. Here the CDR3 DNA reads TGTGCCAGCAGCTCACCCGGGACCGTTAACAATGAGCAGTTCTTC.

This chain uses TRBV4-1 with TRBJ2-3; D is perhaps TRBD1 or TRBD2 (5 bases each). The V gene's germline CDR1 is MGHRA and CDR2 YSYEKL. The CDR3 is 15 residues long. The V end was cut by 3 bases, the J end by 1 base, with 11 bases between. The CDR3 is CASSQKGSRTDTQYF. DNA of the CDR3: TGCGCCAGCAGCCAGAAGGGGAGTCGCACAGATACGCAGTATTTT.

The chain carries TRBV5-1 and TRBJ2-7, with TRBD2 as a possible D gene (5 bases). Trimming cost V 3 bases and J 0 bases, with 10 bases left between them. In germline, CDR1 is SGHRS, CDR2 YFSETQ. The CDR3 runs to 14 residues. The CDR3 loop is CASSSHRGSYEQYF. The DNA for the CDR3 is TGCGCCAGCAGCTCCCACCGGGGCTCCTACGAGCAGTACTTC.